Here is one T cell receptor beta chain with its context. Methods used by the authors: From reference gene primer amplification, estimates of nucleated cell counts were derived. Assay: immunoSEQ multiplex PCR; the TCRdb copy retains only in-frame clones and omits some. V and J calls and clone size are copied from that table; D and trimming were computed from the DNA. There are over 400,000 clones in the sample; 85% to 90% occur only once, and less than 9% lies in the top ten. This sample stems from a study of blood T cell repertoires in COVID-19. As for the study in general: Samples representing acute and convalescent COVID-19 were sourced from the United States, Italy and Spain. The analysed material was cDNA or gDNA that came from T cells, B-cell-depleted T cells, or PBMCs.

Germline trimming cut 3 bases from V and 0 bases from J; bases unmatched to any gene: 0. The CDR3 has 15 amino acids. The germline CDR1 and CDR2 sequences are SGDLS and YYNGEE. The specimen was peripheral blood. The clonotype was recovered from a woman in her forties or fifties with COVID-19, enrolled during active disease. The gene calls are TRBV9 and TRBJ2-1; TRBD1 matches 10 bases. The CDR3 region is CASSGTGGSYNEQFF. The CDR3 nucleotides read TGTGCCAGCAGCGGGACAGGGGGCTCCTACAATGAGCAGTTCTTC.